These T cell receptor beta chains were read from a single sample in a study of T cells in localized non-small cell lung cancer. Only in-frame clones appear in the TCRdb table, and some are missing; sequencing was by immunoSEQ multiplex PCR. This table holds some 32,000 clones, approximately 94% found once. The sample consisted of peripheral blood, taken before any cancer treatment. The receptors come from a woman aged 35-75 years with stage I lung adenocarcinoma. The CDR3 runs from the conserved cysteine through the conserved F or W. Fields, in order: D gene, V gene, clone size, J gene, CDR3 protein, CDR3 DNA. The D gene is left open where the match is weak. Expanded clones get a size class; other rows say once, few or many, or leave the size out.

NA	TRBV7-9	NA	TRBJ2-2	CASHRGSGGLNTGELFF	TGTGCCAGCCACAGAGGAAGTGGGGGACTGAACACCGGGGAGCTGTTTTTT
NA	TRBV27	NA	TRBJ1-1	CASRINRDTEAFF	TGTGCCAGCAGAATAAACAGGGACACTGAAGCTTTCTTT
NA	TRBV9	once	TRBJ1-1	CASSVVGGAPEAFF	TGTGCCAGCAGCGTAGTCGGAGGGGCCCCTGAAGCTTTCTTT
NA	TRBV19	NA	TRBJ2-3	CASSIARGIGTDTQYF	TGTGCCAGTAGTATTGCAAGGGGGATTGGGACAGATACGCAGTATTTT
TRBD1	TRBV27	NA	TRBJ1-1	CASKGLDRVTTEAFF	TGTGCCAGCAAGGGATTGGACAGGGTAACGACTGAAGCTTTCTTT
NA	TRBV21-1	NA	TRBJ2-3	CASSKFESPVAGAPDTQYF	TGTGCCAGCAGCAAATTCGAATCTCCCGTAGCGGGAGCCCCAGATACGCAGTATTTT
NA	TRBV12-5	NA	TRBJ2-1	CASGRTAYNEQFF	TGTGCTAGTGGCCGGACAGCTTACAATGAGCAGTTCTTC
NA	TRBV27	NA	TRBJ1-4	CASSLSMVGKEKLFF	TGTGCCAGCAGTTTATCTATGGTGGGAAAGGAAAAACTGTTTTTT
NA	TRBV5-1	NA	TRBJ2-3	CASSALGAGDTQYF	TGCGCCAGCAGCGCTCTAGGAGCAGGAGATACGCAGTATTTT
NA	TRBV7-2	NA	TRBJ2-7	CASSPPGLTYEQYF	TGTGCCAGCAGCCCCCCCGGACTTACCTACGAGCAGTACTTC
TRBD2	TRBV7-8	NA	TRBJ2-3	CASSPSWREGTDTQYF	TGTGCCAGCAGCCCCTCGTGGCGGGAGGGCACAGATACGCAGTATTTT
NA	TRBV5-5	NA	TRBJ2-2	CASSLVADTNTGELFF	TGTGCCAGCAGCTTGGTGGCGGACACGAACACCGGGGAGCTGTTTTTT
NA	TRBV2	NA	TRBJ1-5	CASSGKGLDNQPQHF	TGTGCCAGCAGTGGAAAGGGGCTTGACAATCAGCCCCAGCATTTT
NA	TRBV5-6	once	TRBJ2-3	CASIGGLNTDTQYF	TGTGCCAGCATTGGGGGACTGAACACAGATACGCAGTATTTT
TRBD1	TRBV18	NA	TRBJ1-2	CASSLSGQGSGYTF	TGTGCCAGCTCACTATCGGGACAGGGAAGTGGCTACACCTTC
NA	TRBV7-9	NA	TRBJ1-1	CASSLERVRDTEAFF	TGTGCCAGCAGCTTAGAAAGGGTTAGGGACACTGAAGCTTTCTTT
NA	TRBV4-3	NA	TRBJ1-2	CASSQDPGSFYGYTF	TGCGCCAGCAGCCAAGATCCCGGGAGTTTCTATGGCTACACCTTC
NA	TRBV28	NA	TRBJ2-7	CASPPVAGSVAEQYF	TGTGCCAGCCCCCCCGTAGCTGGTAGCGTTGCCGAGCAGTACTTC
NA	TRBV6-1	NA	TRBJ1-2	CASSNRDYGYTF	TGTGCCAGCAGCAACAGGGATTATGGCTACACCTTC
NA	TRBV6-1	NA	TRBJ1-4	CASGEGVTLSEKLFF	TGTGCCAGCGGTGAAGGGGTGACTCTGAGTGAAAAACTGTTTTTT
TRBD1	TRBV7-9	NA	TRBJ2-1	CASSPSPAQGAISGKQFF	TGTGCCAGCAGCCCAAGCCCCGCTCAGGGGGCCATTAGTGGTAAGCAGTTCTTC
NA	TRBV28	NA	TRBJ2-5	CASSTRFRQNKETQYF	TGTGCCAGCAGCACCCGATTCCGACAGAATAAAGAGACCCAGTACTTC
NA	TRBV20-1	NA	TRBJ2-3	CSASLVDTQYF	TGCAGTGCTAGCCTGGTGGATACGCAGTATTTT
NA	TRBV6-5	NA	TRBJ2-7	CASSSPATYEQYF	TGTGCCAGCAGTTCACCAGCTACCTACGAGCAGTACTTC
TRBD2	TRBV11-2	NA	TRBJ2-7	CASSSTSGGFGYEQYF	TGTGCCAGCAGCTCGACGAGCGGGGGGTTTGGCTACGAGCAGTACTTC
NA	TRBV14	NA	TRBJ2-2	CASSQSWDRETGELFF	TGTGCCAGCAGCCAATCCTGGGACCGGGAAACCGGGGAGCTGTTTTTT
NA	TRBV2	NA	TRBJ1-5	CASSERVGQPQHF	TGTGCCAGCAGTGAAAGGGTGGGTCAGCCCCAGCATTTT
NA	TRBV14	NA	TRBJ2-1	CASSQAGVRANEQFF	TGTGCCAGCAGCCAAGCCGGGGTCAGGGCTAATGAGCAGTTCTTC
NA	TRBV6-5	NA	TRBJ2-7	CASTSGSLYEQYF	TGTGCCAGCACCTCGGGATCTCTCTACGAGCAGTACTTC
NA	TRBV5-1	NA	TRBJ2-2	CASSLEPGHTGELFF	TGCGCCAGCAGCTTGGAACCAGGGCACACCGGGGAGCTGTTTTTT
TRBD1	TRBV6-1	NA	TRBJ1-4	CASRRGQGSEKLFF	TGTGCCAGCAGACGGGGACAGGGGAGTGAAAAACTGTTTTTT
TRBD1	TRBV27	NA	TRBJ2-7	CASRRTGSGEQYF	TGTGCCAGCAGAAGGACAGGGAGTGGCGAGCAGTACTTC
TRBD1	TRBV5-1	NA	TRBJ2-2	CASSDRQGQDGELFF	TGCGCCAGCAGCGACCGACAGGGGCAAGACGGGGAGCTGTTTTTT
NA	TRBV14	NA	TRBJ1-3	CASSQVRFGNTIYF	TGTGCCAGCAGCCAAGTACGTTTTGGAAACACCATATATTTT
NA	TRBV4-2	NA	TRBJ2-1	CASSNYNEQFF	TGTGCCAGCAGCAACTACAATGAGCAGTTCTTC
TRBD2	TRBV7-7	NA	TRBJ2-5	CASSLAGNGETQYF	TGTGCTAGCAGCTTAGCGGGGAACGGGGAGACCCAGTACTTC
NA	TRBV15	NA	TRBJ2-5	CATSGYLGPQETQYF	TGTGCCACCAGCGGCTACTTAGGGCCCCAAGAGACCCAGTACTTC
NA	TRBV20-1	NA	TRBJ1-4	CSARDQEKLFF	TGCAGTGCTAGAGATCAGGAAAAACTGTTTTTT
NA	TRBV7-9	NA	TRBJ1-1	CASSLRGASNTEAFF	TGTGCCAGCAGCTTACGTGGCGCTTCGAACACTGAAGCTTTCTTT
NA	TRBV28	NA	TRBJ1-2	CATRNPQGNYGYTF	TGTGCCACCCGTAACCCACAGGGTAACTATGGCTACACCTTC
NA	TRBV7-8	NA	TRBJ1-5	CASSLEVGPQHF	TGTGCCAGCAGCTTAGAGGTGGGGCCCCAGCATTTT
TRBD1	TRBV28	NA	TRBJ2-7	CASSTGGKREQYF	TGTGCCAGCAGTACAGGGGGGAAGCGCGAGCAGTACTTC
NA	TRBV7-3	NA	TRBJ1-1	CASSLPQDIGLTEAFF	TGTGCCAGCAGCTTACCCCAAGACATCGGGTTGACTGAAGCTTTCTTT
NA	TRBV6-4	NA	TRBJ2-6	CASREGYSGANVLTF	TGTGCCAGCAGGGAAGGGTACTCTGGGGCCAACGTCCTGACTTTC
NA	TRBV7-2	NA	TRBJ2-1	CASSLPTRSEQFF	TGTGCCAGCAGCTTACCGACTAGGTCGGAGCAGTTCTTC
NA	TRBV6-5	NA	TRBJ2-2	CASRPGLAGELFF	TGTGCCAGCAGGCCCGGGTTAGCCGGGGAGCTGTTTTTT
TRBD1	TRBV6-1	NA	TRBJ2-7	CASRAQGRVYEQYF	TGTGCCAGCAGGGCACAGGGGAGAGTATACGAGCAGTACTTC
NA	TRBV19	few	TRBJ1-1	CASSISHYTEAFF	TGTGCCAGTAGTATTTCTCACTACACTGAAGCTTTCTTT
TRBD2	TRBV7-2	once	TRBJ2-1	CASSLVMTGGANEQFF	TGTGCCAGCAGCTTAGTTATGACGGGGGGGGCCAATGAGCAGTTCTTC
NA	TRBV7-5	NA	TRBJ2-3	CARSLTGGPTDTQYF	TGTGCCAGAAGCTTAACCGGGGGGCCCACAGATACGCAGTATTTT
NA	TRBV5-1	NA	TRBJ1-4	CASRPYGGATNEKLFF	TGCGCCAGCAGACCATATGGAGGGGCGACTAATGAAAAACTGTTTTTT
NA	TRBV28	NA	TRBJ2-7	CASRLEAYEQYF	TGTGCCAGCAGACTTGAAGCCTACGAGCAGTACTTC
TRBD2	TRBV9	NA	TRBJ2-1	CASSGLGLAVYNEQFF	TGTGCCAGCAGTGGTTTGGGACTAGCGGTTTACAATGAGCAGTTCTTC